Listed below are T cell receptor beta chains from one sample, sequenced in a study of T-cell reconstitution after alpha-beta-depleted transplantation in children. TCRdb re-called the PCR reads through MiXCR, storing one row per CDR3 protein. The top ten clones hold around half of a sample with around 4,200 distinct CDR3 sequences, around 19% of them seen once. Sequenced here: PBMCs, mostly from graft donor cells, sampled 180 days after TCRalphabeta/CD19-depleted stem cell transplant. Source of these receptors: a male patient aged 2 to 10 who had a stem cell transplant for acute lymphoblastic leukemia, so the T cells may come from the graft donor. Each CDR3 is given with its conserved first and last residue. The D gene is left open where the match is weak. Size tells how often a clone was seen (once, few, many) or the class of an expanded clone, and some rows leave it out.

j_call d_call v_call clone_size cdr3_nt cdr3_aa
TRBJ2-2 TRBD1 TRBV5-1 many TGCGCCAGCAGCTTGGCAGGGGGCGCAGGGACCGGGGAGCTGTTTTTT CASSLAGGAGTGELFF
TRBJ2-7 TRBD1 TRBV5-1 . TGCGCCAGCAGCTTGGGAGTCACAGGGGATCGCGAGCAGTACTTC CASSLGVTGDREQYF
TRBJ1-2 . TRBV4-1 medium-sized TGCGCCAGCAGCCAAGGAAGTTTTGGCTATGGCTACACCTTC CASSQGSFGYGYTF
TRBJ1-4 . TRBV3-1 many TGTGCCAGCAGCCAAGCTACAGGGCCTGAAAAACTGTTTTTT CASSQATGPEKLFF
TRBJ2-7 . TRBV7-9 medium-sized TGTGCCAGCAGCTTCCCCGATCCCTACGAGCAGTACTTC CASSFPDPYEQYF
TRBJ2-7 . TRBV7-2 many TGTGCCAGCAGTAATAACAGGGCCGCCTACGAGCAGTACTTC CASSNNRAAYEQYF
TRBJ2-3 . TRBV24-1 many TGTGCCACCAGTGATTTGGTCGGGAGTAGGGGGACTGATACGCAGTATTTT CATSDLVGSRGTDTQYF
TRBJ1-2 TRBD1 TRBV28 . TGTGCCAGCAGTCTCCAGGGGGGGATCTATGGCTACACCTTC CASSLQGGIYGYTF
TRBJ2-3 TRBD1 TRBV6-2/TRBV6-3 . TGTGCCAGCAGTAGGGACAGGGTGAGCACAGATACGCAGTATTTT CASSRDRVSTDTQYF
TRBJ2-3 . TRBV5-1 many TGCGCCAGCAGCTTGTCTGGGGATGATACGCAGTATTTT CASSLSGDDTQYF
TRBJ2-3 . TRBV4-2 many TGTGCCAGCAGCGCCCGCCCGCGGATGAGCACAGATACGCAGTATTTT CASSARPRMSTDTQYF
TRBJ2-1 . TRBV24-1 medium-sized TGTGCCACCAGTGACCTGGACTCTCTCCACAGGGAGCAGTTCTTC CATSDLDSLHREQFF
TRBJ1-5 . TRBV15 . TGTGCCACCAGCAGAGACGTCCATCAGCCCCAGCATTTT CATSRDVHQPQHF
TRBJ2-1 TRBD2 TRBV5-1 many TGCGCCGGGAAGCGGGAGGGCCCGGGTGAGCAGTTCTTC CAGKREGPGEQFF
TRBJ2-5 TRBD1 TRBV24-1 . TGCGCCACCAATGACACCCGGACAGGGGGCTCGGGGACCCAGTACTTC CATNDTRTGGSGTQYF
TRBJ2-3 TRBD2 TRBV2 many TGTGCCAGCAGGGTAGCGGGAGGCCCCAATACGCAGTATTTT CASRVAGGPNTQYF
TRBJ2-7 . TRBV7-9 many TGTGCCAGCAGCTCCCTACCCACGGGGCGGCGAGCCTACGAGCAGTACTTC CASSSLPTGRRAYEQYF
TRBJ2-3 . TRBV5-6 once TGTGCCAGCAGCATGACCGAGGAAGATACGCAGTATTTT CASSMTEEDTQYF
TRBJ2-3 . TRBV4-3 . TGCGCCAGCAGCCAAGGAGACCTTGGGACAGATACGCAGTATTTT CASSQGDLGTDTQYF
TRBJ2-4 . TRBV9 . TGTGCCAGCAGCGTAGGGGTAGCCAAAAACATTCAGTACTTC CASSVGVAKNIQYF
TRBJ2-2 TRBD2 TRBV4-2 many TGTGCCAGCAGCCAAGTCGGGCGGGAGGACACCGGGGAGCTGTTTTTT CASSQVGREDTGELFF
TRBJ1-2 . TRBV7-9 many TGTGCCAGCAGCTCACACACAATTACGGGCGGTGGCACCTTC CASSSHTITGGGTF
TRBJ2-5 . TRBV7-9 many TGTGCCAGCAGCTTAGTATCAGGGATCCAAGAGACCCAGTACTTC CASSLVSGIQETQYF
TRBJ2-2 . TRBV5-4 once TGTGCCAGCGGCCCTGGGGGCGTCGCCGGGGAGCTGTTTTTT CASGPGGVAGELFF
TRBJ2-1 . TRBV7-9 many TGTGCCAGCAGCTCCTTCAACCGACTAGTTAGTGAGCAGTTCTTC CASSSFNRLVSEQFF
TRBJ2-3 TRBD2 TRBV20-1 many TGCAGTGCTAGAGGGGACTATAGCGGGGCAGATACGCAGTATTTT CSARGDYSGADTQYF
TRBJ1-3 . TRBV6-5 many TGTGCCACCAGCAACTCTGGAAACACCATATATTTT CATSNSGNTIYF
TRBJ2-4 . TRBV29-1 many TGCAGCGTTATGGCCTGGGAGATTCAGTACTTC CSVMAWEIQYF
TRBJ1-4 . TRBV5-5 . TGTGCCAGCACCTTTCGGGACCCGCTCCCCGGTCAAAAACTGTTTTTT CASTFRDPLPGQKLFF
TRBJ2-1 TRBD2 TRBV7-6 many TGTGCCAGCAGCTTAGATATAGCGGGAGTGGATGAGCAGTTCTTC CASSLDIAGVDEQFF
TRBJ2-1 TRBD1 TRBV4-2 many TGTGCCAGCAGCCAAGTAAGTGGACAGGGAATCAATGAGCAGTTCTTC CASSQVSGQGINEQFF
TRBJ2-1 . TRBV5-1 many TGCGCCAGCAGCTTGGGTCAGATATCCTACAATGAGCAGTTCTTC CASSLGQISYNEQFF
TRBJ2-5 TRBD2 TRBV5-1 many TGCGCCAGCAGCTTCACGGCGGGAGAAGAGACCCAGTACTTC CASSFTAGEETQYF
TRBJ1-1 . TRBV2 many TGTGCCAGCAAAAGAGGGCTTGGGACTGAAGCTTTCTTT CASKRGLGTEAFF
TRBJ2-7 TRBD1 TRBV6-5 many TGTGCCACCAGGGGGCAGTACGAGCAGTACTTC CATRGQYEQYF
TRBJ2-5 . TRBV7-9 many TGTGCCAGCAGCTTAGGCGGACACCAAGAGACCCAGTACTTC CASSLGGHQETQYF
TRBJ2-2 TRBD1 TRBV5-4 . TGTGCCATGGGACCAGGGGGCGCCGCCGGGGAGCTGTTTTTT CAMGPGGAAGELFF
TRBJ1-2 . TRBV7-9 medium-sized TGTGCCAGCAGCTTAGGGCAGGGTCACTACTATGGCTACACCTTC CASSLGQGHYYGYTF
TRBJ2-1 . TRBV20-1 many TGCAGTGCTAGCGCACACTCCTACAATGAGCAGTTCTTC CSASAHSYNEQFF
TRBJ1-5 . TRBV19 . TGTGCCACCTCCGACGGGTATCAGCCCCAGCATTTT CATSDGYQPQHF
TRBJ2-3 TRBD2 TRBV20-1 many TGCAGTGCTAGAGATCATCGGCTAGCGGGAGGGCCTAGCACAGATACGCAGTATTTT CSARDHRLAGGPSTDTQYF
TRBJ2-5 TRBD2 TRBV3-1 . TGTGCCTGCTGCCCCGGACTAGCGGGAGGTGGTCAAGAGACCCAGTACTTC CACCPGLAGGGQETQYF
TRBJ1-5 . TRBV12-3/TRBV12-4 many TGTGCCAGCAGTTTCGAGTACAGCAATCAGCCCCAGCATTTT CASSFEYSNQPQHF
TRBJ1-1 . TRBV28 many TGTGCCAGCAGTTTTGTCGGTGGGGGTTGGGAGACTGAAGCTTTCTTT CASSFVGGGWETEAFF
TRBJ1-1 TRBD1 TRBV5-1 many TGCGCCAGCAGCCCCCGGGACAGGGTGTCGACTGAAGCTTTCTTT CASSPRDRVSTEAFF
TRBJ2-6 TRBD1 TRBV28 many TGTGCCAGCAGGCCCGGACAGGGGGTCTACTCTGGGGCCAACGTCCTGACTTTC CASRPGQGVYSGANVLTF
TRBJ2-5 TRBD1 TRBV25-1 many TGTGCCAGCAGTGAATCCTACAGGGGAGAGACCCAGTACTTC CASSESYRGETQYF
TRBJ2-7 TRBD1 TRBV7-9 many TGTGCCAGCAGCTTAGAGGCTTTGGGGACAGGCAGGTACGAGCAGTACTTC CASSLEALGTGRYEQYF
TRBJ1-1 . TRBV4-1 many TGCGCCAGCAGGACCGCGGGGGGAAGGGACACTGAAGCTTTCTTT CASRTAGGRDTEAFF
TRBJ2-4 . TRBV7-9 many TGTGCCAGCAGCGAACGACAGGGAGGTGCCAAAAACATTCAGTACTTC CASSERQGGAKNIQYF
TRBJ2-5 TRBD2 TRBV6-5 many TGTGCCGTAGCGGGAGAAGGTGAGACCCAGTACTTC CAVAGEGETQYF
TRBJ1-5 TRBD1 TRBV28 many TGTGCCAGCAGCCCAGGGGGTGATAGCAATCAGCCCCAGCATTTT CASSPGGDSNQPQHF
TRBJ1-6 . TRBV11-3 many TGTGCCAGCAGCTTAGATCCAGACCTTTGGTCACCCCTCCACTTT CASSLDPDLWSPLHF
TRBJ2-1 TRBD2 TRBV29-1 medium-sized TGCAGCGTACTAGCGGGAGGGGGCAATGAGCAGTTCTTC CSVLAGGGNEQFF
TRBJ2-3 . TRBV6-2/TRBV6-3 many TGTGCCAGCAGTTACTCGCGCAGCACAGATACGCAGTATTTT CASSYSRSTDTQYF
TRBJ1-4 . TRBV9 . TGTGCCAGCAGCGCGGGCCCTGATACGGGGTGGGAAAAACTGTTTTTT CASSAGPDTGWEKLFF
TRBJ1-2 . TRBV20-1 many TGCAGTGCTAGAGATTCCAGGACAGCCTATGGCTACACCTTC CSARDSRTAYGYTF
TRBJ2-2 TRBD1 TRBV5-1 many TGCGCCAGCAGCTTAACAGGGGCCCCATACACCGGGGAGCTGTTTTTT CASSLTGAPYTGELFF